These 10 T cell receptor beta chains were sequenced from one sample in a study of OX40 agonist ivuxolimab in advanced cancers. TCRdb's table, derived via immunoSEQ multiplex PCR, lists solely in-frame clones and lacks some. This sample yields 65,000 to 70,000 clones, of which about 77% are seen a single time; about 1.6% belongs to the top ten. The sequencing used CD4+ or CD8+ T cells sorted from blood, collected in a trial of the OX40 agonist ivuxolimab. These TCRs come from an adult with an advanced solid tumor such as melanoma, head and neck, liver or kidney cancer.

The V and J genes are TRBV29-1 and TRBJ1-4; D gene uncertain. This CDR3 contains 17 residues. V shed 5 bases and J shed 7 bases, with 26 bases lying between them. CDR1 is SQVTM, CDR2 ANQGSEA, per germline. CDR3 amino acids: CSVSPSDILGLGEKLFF. In DNA form, the CDR3 reads TGCAGCGTTTCCCCCTCAGACATCTTGGGGTTGGGTGAAAAACTGTTTTTT.

The chain links TRBV30 to TRBJ1-5; 8 nucleotides align to TRBD1. Germline CDR1 GTSNPN, CDR2 SVGIG (reference sequence). Trimming took 0 bases from V and 0 from J; bases not matched to a gene: 7. The CDR3 totals 17 residues. The CDR3 coding sequence is TGTGCCTGGAGTGTACTGAGGACAGGGAATAGCAATCAGCCCCAGCATTTT. This codes for CAWSVLRTGNSNQPQHF.

The rearrangement joins TRBV7-9 to TRBJ2-1, with D unresolved. CDR3 size: 13 residues. CDR1 and CDR2 (germline): SEHNR, FQNEAQ (reference sequence). V lost 6 bases and J lost 2, with 8 bases in between. As DNA, the CDR3 is TGTGCCAGCAGTTCTGGAACCTACAATGAGCAGTTCTTC. Protein sequence: CASSSGTYNEQFF. Filled out from reference TRBV7-9 and TRBJ2-1, the complete variable domain reads DTGVSQNPRHKITKRGQNVTFRCDPISEHNRLYWYRQTLGQGPEFLTYFQNEAQLEKSRLLSDRFSAERPKGSFSTLEIQRTEQGDSAMYLCASSSGTYNEQFFGPGTRLTVL.

The V and J genes are TRBV15 and TRBJ1-1; 10 positions agree with TRBD1. CDR3 size: 16 residues. Germline CDR1 reads LNHNV; CDR2 reads YYDKDF (reference sequence). V shed 7 bases and J 0 bases; nucleotides not matched to a gene: 8. CDR3 nucleotide sequence: TGTGCCACCACGGACAGGGGGTCCGGGATGAACACTGAAGCTTTCTTT. Protein: CATTDRGSGMNTEAFF. The full variable domain, in which reference TRBV15 and TRBJ1-1 provide the parts outside the CDR3, is DAMVIQNPRYQVTQFGKPVTLSCSQTLNHNVMYWYQQKSSQAPKLLFHYYDKDFNNEADTPDNFQSRRPNTSFCFLDIRSPGLGDTAMYLCATTDRGSGMNTEAFFGQGTRLTVV.

The genes are TRBV30 and TRBJ1-1, with 7 nucleotides matching TRBD1. The CDR3 consists of 12 residues. Trimming cost V 7 bases and J 6 bases; bases outside gene matches: 8. The V gene's germline CDR1 is GTSNPN and CDR2 SVGIG (reference sequence). CDR3 amino acids: CASRTGYPEAFF. Written as DNA, the CDR3 is TGTGCCTCACGGACAGGCTACCCTGAAGCTTTCTTT.

The genes are TRBV30 and TRBJ1-3; D gene unclear. Germline assignment: CDR1 GTSNPN and CDR2 SVGIG (reference sequence). CDR3 size: 16 residues. Trimming shortened V by 4 bases and J by 0 bases, and 16 bases separated the two germline ends. The CDR3 DNA follows: TGTGCCTGGATAGAAATTGGAGCCCTCTCTGGAAACACCATATATTTT. Encoded protein: CAWIEIGALSGNTIYF.

V gene TRBV7-3 combines with J gene TRBJ1-1; TRBD1 is a possible D gene (5 bases). The germline V gene has CDR1 SGHTA and CDR2 FQGTGA. This CDR3 spans 14 amino acids. Trimming left V 5 bases short and J 4 bases short, with 14 bases between. Written as DNA, the CDR3 is TGTGCCAGCAGCGCCCCCGGGGCGCGCACTGAAGCTTTCTTT. It specifies CASSAPGARTEAFF.

The CDR3 spells CASSGISGQGKNTGELFF. The CDR3 DNA sequence: TGTGCCAGCAGCGGCATCTCGGGACAGGGAAAGAACACCGGGGAGCTGTTTTTT. The V and J genes are TRBV9 and TRBJ2-2; 9 bases map to TRBD1. Trimming removed 3 bases from V and 1 base from J; junction bases left unmatched: 10. Germline V gene data show CDR1 as SGDLS and CDR2 as YYNGEE. The CDR3 length is 18 residues.

The rearrangement uses TRBV28 and TRBJ2-4; D is ambiguous. Germline V gives CDR1 MDHEN, CDR2 SYDVKM. V lost 5 bases and J lost 4, with 15 bases in between. This CDR3 has 15 residues. The CDR3 DNA reads as TGTGCCAGCAGTCCCATCGAGAGTGGGAAAAACATTCAGTACTTC. As protein: CASSPIESGKNIQYF. The full variable domain, rest sourced from reference TRBV28 and TRBJ2-4, is DVKVTQSSRYLVKRTGEKVFLECVQDMDHENMFWYRQDPGLGLRLIYFSYDVKMKEKGDIPEGYSVSREKKERFSLILESASTNQTSMYLCASSPIESGKNIQYFGAGTRLSVL.

V is TRBV2 and J is TRBJ2-7; D gene ambiguous. CDR1 SNHLY and CDR2 FYNNEI come from the germline V gene. There are 12 residues in the CDR3. The germline V and J ends were trimmed by 5 bases and 7 bases, with 12 bases remaining between them. The CDR3 sequence: CASSHTALEQYF. CDR3 sequence (DNA): TGTGCCAGCAGTCATACAGCCTTGGAGCAGTACTTC.